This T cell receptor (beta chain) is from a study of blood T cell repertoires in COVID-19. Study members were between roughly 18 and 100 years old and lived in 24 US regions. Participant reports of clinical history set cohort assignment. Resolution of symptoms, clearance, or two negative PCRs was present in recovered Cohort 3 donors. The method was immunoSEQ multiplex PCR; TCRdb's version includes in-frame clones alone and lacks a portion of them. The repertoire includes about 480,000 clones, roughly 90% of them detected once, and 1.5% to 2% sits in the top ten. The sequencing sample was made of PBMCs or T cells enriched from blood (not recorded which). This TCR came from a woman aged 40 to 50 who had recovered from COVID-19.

The chain's CDR3 is CASSDLSGIRTDTQYF. The CDR3, as DNA: TGTGCCAGTAGTGACCTTAGCGGGATTCGCACAGATACGCAGTATTTT. The chain uses TRBV19 and TRBJ2-3; 8 bases map to TRBD2. The CDR3 contains 16 residues. Trimming at V came to 5 bases and at J to 1 base, leaving 8 bases not matched to a gene. Looked up from germline, CDR1 is LNHDA and CDR2 is SQIVND (reference sequence).